This T cell receptor beta chain is from a study of blood T cell repertoires in COVID-19. Study-level background: Specimens from acute and convalescent COVID-19 originated in the United States, Italy and Spain. Sample material is recorded as cDNA or gDNA derived from T cells, B-cell-depleted T cells, or PBMCs.

Assay: immunoSEQ multiplex PCR; the TCRdb copy retains only in-frame clones and omits some. The top ten hold around 1% of the sample, which has a few hundred thousand clones, 80% to 90% seen once. Deletions cut 8 bases from V and 0 bases from J, with 5 bases between. Germline values: CDR1 SGHTA, CDR2 FQGNSA. This CDR3 contains 13 residues. The chain is built from TRBV7-2 and TRBJ1-6; no clear D. The receptor was derived from a middle-aged man with acute or convalescent COVID-19. The sequenced sample consisted of peripheral blood. The CDR3 DNA is TGTGCCAGCGCTAGCTCCTATAATTCACCCCTCCACTTT. This translates into CASASSYNSPLHF.